This record looks at one T cell receptor beta chain sequence and its context. This clonotype has just a few counts. Its cognate antigen has yet to be identified. Within one base of it there is no much larger clone, and no base qualities were kept. The sample is drawn from a study of T-cell reconstitution after alpha-beta-depleted transplantation in children (dated by TCRdb to 2016 to 2018). About the study as a whole: Using TCR repertoire profiling, the study quantitatively followed how T-cell immune reconstitution unfolded in children after TCRalphabeta/CD19-depleted allogeneic hematopoietic cell transplantation.

The CDR3 contains 16 residues, cysteine and phenylalanine counted. The entry retains the CDR3 DNA only, 48 bases that are in frame from base 1. V was cut back by 2 bases and J by 0 bases, leaving a gap of 11 bases between them. Receptor amplification or capture employed PCR. The listed sequencing device is Illumina HiSeq 2500. TCR libraries were prepared with molecular barcoding, using unique molecular identifiers to normalize TCRbeta repertoire quantification. The raw public reads went through TCRdb reprocessing: fastp at Q25, MiXCR clone calling, in-frame beta chains kept. Every entry covers one CDR3 protein and lists the most common genes and DNA from its rows. The sample includes about 500,000 distinct CDR3 sequences, with about 33% observed a single time. The ten top clones hold approximately 2.3% of the sample.

The specimen was PBMCs from the stem cell graft donor, collected from the stem cell graft. The chain joins TRBV12-3 or TRBV12-4 to TRBJ1-5, with a tentative D gene TRBD1 over 5 matching bases. The sequence came from a human donor who donated a stem cell graft to a child with aplastic anemia. Here is the DNA: TGTGCCAGCAGTTTATTCGGGGGATATAGCAATCAGCCCCAGCATTTT. Protein translation: CASSLFGGYSNQPQHF.